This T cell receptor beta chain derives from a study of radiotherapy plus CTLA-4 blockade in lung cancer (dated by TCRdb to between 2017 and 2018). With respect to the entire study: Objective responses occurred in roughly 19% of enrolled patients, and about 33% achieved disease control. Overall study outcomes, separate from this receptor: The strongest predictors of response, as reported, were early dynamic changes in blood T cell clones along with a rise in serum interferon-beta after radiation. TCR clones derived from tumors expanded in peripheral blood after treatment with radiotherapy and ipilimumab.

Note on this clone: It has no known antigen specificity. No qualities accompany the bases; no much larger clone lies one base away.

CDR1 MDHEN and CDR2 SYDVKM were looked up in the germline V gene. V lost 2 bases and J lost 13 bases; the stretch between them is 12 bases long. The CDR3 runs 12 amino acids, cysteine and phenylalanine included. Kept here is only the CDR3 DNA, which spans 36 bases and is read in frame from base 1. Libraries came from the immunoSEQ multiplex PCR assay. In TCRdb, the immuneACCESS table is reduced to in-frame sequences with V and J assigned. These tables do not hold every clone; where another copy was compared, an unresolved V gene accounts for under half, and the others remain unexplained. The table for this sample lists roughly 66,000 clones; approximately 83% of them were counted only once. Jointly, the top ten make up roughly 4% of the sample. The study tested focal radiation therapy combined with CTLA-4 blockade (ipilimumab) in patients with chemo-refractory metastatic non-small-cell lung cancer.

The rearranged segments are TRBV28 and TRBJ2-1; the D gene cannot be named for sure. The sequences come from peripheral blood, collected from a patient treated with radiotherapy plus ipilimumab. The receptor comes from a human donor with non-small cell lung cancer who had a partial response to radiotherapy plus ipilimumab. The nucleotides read TGTGCCAGCAGTTTAAGTCTTCTATTTCAGTTCTTC. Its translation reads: CASSLSLLFQFF.